One and the same sample provided the 21 T cell receptor beta chains below, sequenced in a study of blood T cell repertoires in COVID-19. Clones were read by immunoSEQ multiplex PCR, and TCRdb kept only the in-frame ones, dropping some. The repertoire holds about 200,000 clones, approximately 78% seen once, with 2.8% in the top ten. Sequencing was performed on peripheral blood. These receptors were collected from a woman older than 75 with active or convalescent COVID-19.

This clone was recorded a few times. The chain is built from TRBV18 and TRBJ1-5; tentatively, D is TRBD1 (5 bases). CDR1 KGHSH and CDR2 LQKENI come from the germline V gene. Trimming removed 3 bases from V and 5 bases from J, with 8 bases in between. The CDR3 runs 13 residues. The DNA for the CDR3 is TGTGCCAGCTCACCGGGGGGGGATCAGCCCCAGCATTTT. Translated, it gives CASSPGGDQPQHF.

This clone appeared a single time. The chain recombines TRBV28 with TRBJ1-3; 12 positions agree with TRBD1. Germline loops: CDR1 MDHEN, CDR2 SYDVKM. V lost 6 bases, J lost 3 bases, and 12 bases stayed unmatched. The CDR3 covers 18 residues. CDR3 region: CASSPGTGGGRSGNTIYF. The DNA for the CDR3 is TGTGCCAGCAGCCCCGGGACAGGGGGCGGACGAAGTGGAAACACCATATATTTT.

V and J are TRBV19 and TRBJ2-7; 9 nucleotides agree with TRBD2. V shed 4 bases and J 4 bases; nucleotides not matched to a gene: 5. The germline V gene encodes CDR1 LNHDA and CDR2 SQIVND (reference sequence). This CDR3 contains 14 residues. Here the CDR3 DNA reads TGTGCCAGTAGTAAGGCTAGCGGGGTGTACGAGCAGTACTTC. It specifies CASSKASGVYEQYF.

CDR3 sequence reads: CASSPSGTGYEQYF. The DNA of the CDR3 is TGTGCCAGCAGCCCTAGTGGGACAGGCTACGAGCAGTACTTC. This chain joins TRBV7-9 and TRBJ2-7; 8 bases line up with TRBD1. Germline values: CDR1 SEHNR, CDR2 FQNEAQ (reference sequence). This CDR3 spans 14 amino acids. Trimming at V came to 5 bases and at J to 3 bases, leaving 6 bases not matched to a gene.

The chain uses TRBV4-3 and TRBJ2-3; a weak D match, TRBD1 (5 bases). The CDR3 length is 17 residues. Trimming cost V 0 bases and J 2 bases, with 15 bases left between them. Germline assignment: CDR1 LGHNA and CDR2 YSLEER. The CDR3 loop reads CASSQDSRDRATDTQYF. In DNA, the CDR3 is TGCGCCAGCAGCCAAGATTCCAGGGATCGAGCCACAGATACGCAGTATTTT.

The chain is built from TRBV2 and TRBJ2-5; 10 bases fit TRBD1. Trimming at V came to 4 bases and at J to 4 bases, leaving 6 bases not matched to a gene. The CDR3 loop spans 15 amino acids. The germline CDR1 and CDR2 sequences are SNHLY and FYNNEI. CDR3: CASSASTGGPETQYF. In nucleotides, the CDR3 is TGTGCCAGCAGTGCTTCGACAGGGGGCCCAGAGACCCAGTACTTC. The whole variable domain, remainder taken from reference TRBV2 and TRBJ2-5, is EPEVTQTPSHQVTQMGQEVILRCVPISNHLYFYWYRQILGQKVEFLVSFYNNEISEKSEIFDDQFSVERPDGSNFTLKIRSTKLEDSAMYFCASSASTGGPETQYFGPGTRLLVL.

The CDR3 spells CASSQPPGQRLDTQYF. CDR3 nucleotides: TGTGCCAGCAGCCAACCCCCCGGACAGCGCTTGGATACGCAGTATTTT. The chain employs TRBV3-1 (or the pseudogene TRBV3-2) and TRBJ2-3, with D possibly being TRBD1 (6 bases). In germline, CDR1 is LGHDT, CDR2 YNNKEL (reference sequence). With 2 bases removed from V and 6 bases from J, the gap between germline ends came to 18 bases. The CDR3 is 16 residues long.

The rearrangement uses TRBV5-4 and TRBJ2-1; 8 nucleotides line up with TRBD2. V gave up 0 bases and J gave up 4 bases; unmatched junction bases: 6. The CDR3 totals 16 residues. CDR1 and CDR2 (germline): SGHNT, YYREEE (reference sequence). CDR3 sequence reads: CASSLGSGGGYNEQFF. CDR3 bases: TGTGCCAGCAGCTTGGGGTCCGGGGGGGGATACAATGAGCAGTTCTTC.

The V gene is TRBV19, the J gene TRBJ1-1; D unclear. The CDR3 length is 13 residues. CDR1 and CDR2 (germline): LNHDA, SQIVND (reference sequence). V dropped 6 bases and J dropped 5 bases, with 13 bases sitting between them. CDR3 nucleotide sequence: TGTGCCAGTAGCATCCGACTAGGGACTGAAGCTTTCTTT. Translating gives CASSIRLGTEAFF.

In its sample, this clone was seen a few times. The same CDR3 can be traced to other DNA sequences in this sample. The chain links TRBV18 to TRBJ2-7, with 8 bases that match TRBD2. V shed 3 bases and J 1 base; nucleotides not matched to a gene: 2. The CDR3 length is 14 residues. Germline V lookup: CDR1 KGHSH, CDR2 LQKENI. CDR3 in amino acids: CASSPTGGSYEQYF. In nucleotides, the CDR3 is TGTGCCAGCTCACCGACGGGAGGGTCCTACGAGCAGTACTTC.

This clone was seen a few times. The chain joins TRBV11-2 to TRBJ1-2; 7 nucleotides align to TRBD1. V was pared by 6 bases and J by 0 bases, with 7 bases of the junction left unmatched. The germline V gene has CDR1 SGHAT and CDR2 FQNNGV. This CDR3 spans 15 amino acids. The CDR3 DNA reads as TGTGCCAGCAGGGTTCCCGGGACAGCTAACTATGGCTACACCTTC. Translated, it gives CASRVPGTANYGYTF.

V and J are TRBV5-3 and TRBJ2-7; 10 bases are a match to TRBD2. TRBV5-3 is treated as an ORF (open reading frame) with a function not yet certain. This CDR3 is built from 15 residues. The ends lost 3 bases at V and 1 base at J; junction bases unmatched: 4. Here the CDR3 reads CARSYGLAVSYEQYF. Here the CDR3 DNA reads TGTGCCAGAAGCTACGGACTAGCGGTTTCCTACGAGCAGTACTTC.

The rearrangement links TRBV28 to TRBJ2-5, with 8 bases lining up with TRBD2. Germline lookup yields CDR1 MDHEN and CDR2 SYDVKM. This CDR3 is built from 15 residues. V dropped 8 bases and J dropped 9; count of bases not matched to a gene: 17. The DNA for the CDR3 is TGTGCCAGCCCCCCCCCGGGAGGGGGGTCCTGGGCCCAGTACTTC. Encoded protein: CASPPPGGGSWAQYF.

The chain is built from TRBV5-1 and TRBJ2-2; 10 bases are a match to TRBD1. The length of the CDR3 is 18 residues. Germline values: CDR1 SGHRS, CDR2 YFSETQ. V shed 4 bases and J 4 bases; nucleotides not matched to a gene: 13. CDR3 bases: TGCGCCAGCAGCCCCACCCCCTTGGGACAGGGGAGCACCGGGGAGCTGTTTTTT. Translation gives CASSPTPLGQGSTGELFF. The full variable domain, completed using reference TRBV5-1 and TRBJ2-2, is KAGVTQTPRYLIKTRGQQVTLSCSPISGHRSVSWYQQTPGQGLQFLFEYFSETQRNKGNFPGRFSGRQFSNSRSEMNVSTLELGDSALYLCASSPTPLGQGSTGELFFGEGSRLTVL.

The chain joins TRBV7-2 to TRBJ1-4; the D gene is possibly TRBD1 (5 bases). Germline V gene lookup returns CDR1 SGHTA and CDR2 FQGNSA. V lost 8 bases and J 3 bases, leaving 10 bases between the germline ends. This CDR3 is built from 13 residues. CDR3 protein: CASGARSNEKLFF. The CDR3 coding sequence is TGTGCCAGCGGGGCACGGTCTAATGAAAAACTGTTTTTT. The full variable domain, its missing parts supplied by reference TRBV7-2 and TRBJ1-4, is GAGVSQSPSNKVTEKGKDVELRCDPISGHTALYWYRQSLGQGLEFLIYFQGNSAPDKSGLPSDRFSAERTGGSVSTLTIQRTQQEDSAVYLCASGARSNEKLFFGSGTQLSVL.

The CDR3: CASSVTGRETQYF. DNA of the CDR3: TGCGCCAGCAGCGTAACTGGTAGAGAGACCCAGTACTTC. The J gene is TRBJ2-5, the V gene TRBV5-1; D remains ambiguous. The V and J ends lost 4 bases and 4 bases respectively, with 11 bases between them. The CDR3 totals 13 residues. Germline-derived CDR1 and CDR2 are SGHRS and YFSETQ.

V usage is TRBV27 and J usage is TRBJ2-3; tentative D call: TRBD2 (5 bases). Trimming stripped 2 bases from V and 1 base from J, with 16 bases between. In germline, CDR1 is MNHEY, CDR2 SMNVEV (reference sequence). The CDR3 is 17 residues long. This chain's CDR3 is CASSLNAGVRGTDTQYF. The DNA for the CDR3 is TGTGCCAGCAGTTTAAACGCCGGGGTCCGGGGCACAGATACGCAGTATTTT.

The chain recombines TRBV6-5 with TRBJ2-1, with D possibly being TRBD1 (6 bases). V lost 8 bases to trimming and J lost 9 bases, with 14 bases between them. CDR1 is MNHEY, CDR2 SVGAGI, per germline. The CDR3 spans 12 residues. The CDR3 sequence is CASGQGGTEQFF. The CDR3 DNA sequence: TGTGCCAGCGGCCAAGGGGGAACTGAGCAGTTCTTC.

This clone turned up a few times. V usage is TRBV27 and J usage is TRBJ1-3, with TRBD1 identical over 9 bases. The CDR3 is made up of 15 amino acids. Germline loops: CDR1 MNHEY, CDR2 SMNVEV (reference sequence). After removal of 2 bases from V and 2 bases from J, the junction contained 1 base not matched to a gene. CDR3: CASSLRQGAGNTIYF. Written as DNA, the CDR3 is TGTGCCAGCAGTTTACGACAGGGGGCTGGAAACACCATATATTTT.

The J gene is TRBJ2-3, the V gene TRBV2; possible D gene TRBD2, 6 bases. Germline CDR1 is SNHLY and CDR2 is FYNNEI. This CDR3 is built from 14 residues. The germline V and J ends were trimmed by 10 bases and 4 bases, with 18 bases remaining between them. CDR3 sequence reads: CATTRLSGADTQYF. The DNA for the CDR3 is TGTGCCACCACCCGCCTTAGCGGCGCAGATACGCAGTATTTT.

This clone was counted at least ten times. The gene calls are TRBV28 and TRBJ2-1; perhaps TRBD1 as D (6 bases). This CDR3 spans 12 amino acids. Per germline, CDR1 MDHEN and CDR2 SYDVKM. The V end was cut by 5 bases, the J end by 13 bases, with 15 bases between. CDR3 nucleotide sequence: TGTGCCAGCAGTACCAACTCAGGGGTTCAGTTCTTC. The encoded protein is CASSTNSGVQFF.